The clone carrying this T cell receptor beta chain was observed a handful of times. Antigen: not known. The CDR3 contains 16 residues. After removal of 5 bases from V and 7 bases from J, the junction contained 9 bases not matched to a gene. Germline loops: CDR1 MDHEN, CDR2 SYDVKM. Tregs were sorted as CD4+CD25+CD127-/low cells. Full-length variable regions came from constant-region reverse primers plus semi-nested Nested Universal Primer A PCR. TCRdb recomputed calls from the 5' RACE reads with MiXCR, one row per CDR3 protein. The sample contains roughly 45,000 distinct CDR3 sequences, roughly a fifth of which appear only once. Study outcomes and limitations: Whole repertoires were not studied in the larger cohort, only one V-J beta rearrangement.

V gene TRBV28 combines with J gene TRBJ1-6; 9 bases agree with TRBD1. Sequencing was performed on Tregs sorted from a lymph node. This receptor was taken from a female donor with breast cancer. CDR3 in DNA: TGTGCCAGCAGTCTTTCTCCGGGACAGGGAAATTCACCCCTCCACTTT. Its translation is CASSLSPGQGNSPLHF.